Sequencing of this T cell receptor (beta chain) was carried out in a study of low-dose radiotherapy and immunotherapy resistance in tumors. Turning to the study itself: With fractions of 0.5 Gy given every 2 weeks, Cohort 1 accumulated a total of 6.5 Gy. Cohort 2 patients were irradiated with 1 Gy every two weeks, reaching 13 Gy over 26 weeks. A dose of 300 mg of oral aspirin was taken by patients daily for four cycles from cycle 1 day 1.

V lost 4 bases to trimming and J lost 10 bases; unmatched junction nucleotides: 11. CDR1 is SGDLS, CDR2 YYNGEE, per germline. The CDR3 is 15 residues long. In this sample, this clonotype turned up many times. Alpha and beta chains were covered, as first-strand cDNA relied on TRAV- and TRBV-specific primers. The authors ran 20 PCR cycles to amplify TCRs with a constant-region primer and V-primer adapter. In TCRdb, the reads were re-called with MiXCR into one record per CDR3 protein. The sample carries about 82,000 distinct CDR3 sequences, 15% to 20% recorded once. Time point indicated: before trial treatment. The donors' regimen was nivolumab, ipilimumab, aspirin, low-dose cyclophosphamide and low-dose radiotherapy.

This specimen was PBMCs, taken before treatment. The V call is TRBV9, the J call TRBJ2-1, with 10 bases matching TRBD2. The clonotype comes from a male donor with prostate cancer. The CDR3 sequence is CASSSSRVAGGEQFF. DNA for the CDR3: TGTGCCAGCAGCTCCTCCCGAGTAGCGGGAGGAGAGCAGTTCTTC.